This T cell receptor (beta chain) originates from a study of CD8+CD57+ T cells in acquired aplastic anemia. At the level of the study: Sorted CD4+ and CD8+ cells yielded DNA averaging around 3.2 ug. Broader study findings: More than 25 was the count of CD8+ CDR3 sequences that patients shared with controls. Controls and patients did not differ significantly in CD8+ Simpson's diversity.

CDR3 and TCR beta VDJ profiling relied on a genomic DNA template. Each CDR3 protein gets one entry after TCRdb re-called the reads with MiXCR. Counted here are roughly 150,000 distinct CDR3 sequences, around 48% occurring once; the ten biggest clones make up roughly 2.8%. This CDR3 comprises 17 residues. The germline V gene encodes CDR1 LNHDA and CDR2 SQIVND (reference sequence). Trimming cost V 0 bases and J 4 bases, with 16 bases left between them. CD8+CD57+ cell expansion had been shown by flow cytometry in patients chosen for sequencing. The sample holds many counts of this clonotype. Its antigen remains unidentified.

The sequence came from a human donor with aplastic anemia. Sequences were obtained from sorted CD4+, CD8+, or CD8+CD57+ T cells (not recorded which) from PBMCs. The chain carries TRBV19 and TRBJ2-1; a weak D match, TRBD1 (5 bases). In nucleotides, the CDR3 is TGTGCCAGTAGTATAGATCTTACAAGGGGCGGATACAATGAGCAGTTCTTC. This codes for CASSIDLTRGGYNEQFF.